Shown below are 27 T cell receptor beta chains from a single sample sequenced in a study of T cell repertoires in cytomegalovirus infection. One entry per CDR3 protein results from TCRdb running MiXCR on the reads. The data hold around 85,000 distinct CDR3 sequences, with around half observed a single time. These receptors' antigens are unknown. Sample: CD8+ T cells from cultured PBMCs, taken from culture after CMV antigen stimulation. These receptors came from a human donor in good health (CMV status not recorded). Some clones in this sample may be carry-over from other donors' samples.

The rearrangement uses TRBV5-4 and TRBJ1-2; 9 nucleotides agree with TRBD1. This CDR3 is built from 13 residues. The junction had 5 bases not matched to a gene; V was cut back by 5 bases and J by 6 bases. Looked up from germline, CDR1 is SGHNT and CDR2 is YYREEE (reference sequence). The chain's CDR3 is CASSGQGRDGYTF. In DNA form, the CDR3 reads TGTGCCAGCAGTGGACAGGGGAGAGATGGCTACACCTTC.

In the case of this clonotype: Sequence at one end of the junction differs from germline and may be a read error. The genes are TRBV7-6 and TRBJ2-7; possible D gene TRBD2, 5 bases. Germline-derived CDR1 and CDR2 are SGHVS and FNYEAQ. This CDR3 has 13 amino acids. This chain's CDR3 is CASSFSVGYEQYF. The CDR3 bases are TGTGCTAGCAGTTTTAGCGTCGGCTACGAGCAGTACTTC.

V and J are TRBV19 and TRBJ2-7; D is ambiguous. V was clipped by 5 bases and J by 0 bases, with 5 bases between them. The CDR3 consists of 12 residues. Germline V lookup: CDR1 LNHDA, CDR2 SQIVND (reference sequence). CDR3 bases: TGTGCCAGTAGTGATGCCTCCTACGAGCAGTACTTC. It is translated as CASSDASYEQYF.

This chain connects TRBV7-9 to TRBJ2-3; 9 bases are shared with TRBD2. Germline V gives CDR1 SEHNR, CDR2 FQNEAQ (reference sequence). The CDR3 covers 16 residues. V shed 1 base and J 4 bases; nucleotides not matched to a gene: 6. CDR3 sequence: CASSLVAGGPSDTQYF. CDR3 sequence (DNA): TGTGCCAGCAGCTTAGTTGCGGGAGGGCCTTCAGATACGCAGTATTTT.

The chain combines TRBV28 with TRBJ1-5; TRBD1 matches 9 bases. V dropped 6 bases and J dropped 1; count of bases not matched to a gene: 4. The CDR3 is 15 residues long. Germline assignment: CDR1 MDHEN and CDR2 SYDVKM. CDR3 protein: CASRDGTGSNQPQHF. The DNA of the CDR3 is TGTGCCAGCAGGGACGGGACAGGGAGCAATCAGCCCCAGCATTTT.

This clonotype was seen only a few times. One end of the junction fails to match germline, which may point to a read error. The chain combines TRBV7-7 with TRBJ2-3; a weak D match, TRBD2 (5 bases). CDR3 size: 14 residues. Germline CDR1 reads SSHAT; CDR2 reads FNYEAQ (reference sequence). In nucleotides, the CDR3 is TGTGCTAGCAGCCCCAGGTCGGGGACAGATACGCAGTATTTT. Translation: CASSPRSGTDTQYF. The complete variable domain, with remaining parts taken from reference TRBV7-7 and TRBJ2-3, reads GAGVSQSPRYKVTKRGQDVTLRCDPISSHATLYWYQQALGQGPEFLTYFNYEAQPDKSGLPSDRFSAERPEGSISTLTIQRTEQRDSAMYRCASSPRSGTDTQYFGPGTRLTVL.

The chain carries TRBV10-3 and TRBJ2-7, with 7 bases fitting TRBD1. J gave up 4 bases and V 2 bases, and 5 bases lay outside the gene matches. The CDR3 is made up of 14 amino acids. CDR1 ENHRY and CDR2 SYGVKD come from the germline V gene. CDR3 bases: TGTGCCATCAGTGAGAGGACAGGCCAGTACGAGCAGTACTTC. It encodes CAISERTGQYEQYF.

V gene TRBV7-4 combines with J gene TRBJ2-7; 9 positions match TRBD1. V was clipped by 5 bases and J by 6 bases; unmatched bases: 8. This CDR3 contains 14 residues. From germline, CDR1 is SGHVT and CDR2 SQSDAQ. CDR3 bases: TGTGCCAGCAGCGCGAGGACAGGGGTGGCCGAGCAGTACTTC. It codes for CASSARTGVAEQYF.

This clonotype turned up a few times. The J gene is TRBJ2-3, the V gene TRBV7-9; 10 bases agree with TRBD1. With V trimmed by 5 bases and J by 4 bases, 9 bases remained unmatched. Germline loops: CDR1 SEHNR, CDR2 FQNEAQ (reference sequence). This CDR3 has 16 amino acids. In DNA form, the CDR3 reads TGTGCCAGCAGCGCATCCGGGACAGGGGTGGCAGATACGCAGTATTTT. Its translation is CASSASGTGVADTQYF. Variable domain in full (rest from reference TRBV7-9 and TRBJ2-3): DTGVSQNPRHKITKRGQNVTFRCDPISEHNRLYWYRQTLGQGPEFLTYFQNEAQLEKSRLLSDRFSAERPKGSFSTLEIQRTEQGDSAMYLCASSASGTGVADTQYFGPGTRLTVL.

The rearrangement joins TRBV15 to TRBJ2-7; 8 bases align to TRBD2. With V trimmed by 4 bases and J by 5 bases, 7 bases remained unmatched. The CDR3 has 14 amino acids. From germline, CDR1 is LNHNV and CDR2 YYDKDF (reference sequence). The CDR3 region has the DNA TGTGCCACCAGCACCTCACGGGGGGGCGACGAGCAGTACTTC. Translating it yields CATSTSRGGDEQYF.

This clonotype was seen only once. The chain carries TRBV6-6 and TRBJ2-7, with 11 positions matching TRBD1. The CDR3 runs to 16 residues. Germline lookup yields CDR1 MNHNY and CDR2 SVGAGI (reference sequence). The ends lost 2 bases at V and 1 base at J; junction bases unmatched: 4. CDR3 sequence (DNA): TGTGCCAGCAGTTACCACCGGGACAGGGGGTCCTACGAGCAGTACTTC. It yields the protein CASSYHRDRGSYEQYF.

The chain recombines TRBV5-4 with TRBJ2-3; either TRBD1 or TRBD2 may supply D (5 bases each). Germline CDR1 and CDR2: SGHNT and YYREEE (reference sequence). Trimming left V 0 bases short and J 4 bases short, with 15 bases between. The CDR3 runs to 16 residues. This CDR3 is CASSLAKSRDPDTQYF. DNA of the CDR3: TGTGCCAGCAGCTTGGCAAAATCCAGGGACCCAGATACGCAGTATTTT.

The chain employs TRBV10-3 and TRBJ2-1; D is perhaps TRBD2 (5 bases). This CDR3 comprises 14 residues. CDR1 is ENHRY and CDR2 is SYGVKD in the germline V gene. Trimming removed 3 bases from V and 5 bases from J, with 11 bases in between. CDR3 coding DNA: TGTGCCATCAGTGATCCGGACTTAAACAATGAGCAGTTCTTC. Translated, it gives CAISDPDLNNEQFF.

This clonotype was counted a few times. The CDR3 reads CSTSSGSWNEQFF. Here the CDR3 DNA reads TGTAGCACCTCTAGCGGGAGTTGGAATGAGCAGTTCTTC. The chain is built from TRBV12-3 or TRBV12-4 and TRBJ2-1, with 10 bases lining up with TRBD2. The CDR3 has 13 residues.

The genes are TRBV27 and TRBJ2-5; D uncertain. CDR1 is MNHEY, CDR2 SMNVEV, per germline (reference sequence). There are 12 residues in the CDR3. The V gene lost 8 bases and the J gene lost 5 bases, with 12 bases spanning the gap. This CDR3 is CASGEPRETQYF. DNA for the CDR3: TGTGCCAGCGGGGAACCACGGGAGACCCAGTACTTC.

The gene calls are TRBV11-1 and TRBJ1-1, with 8 nucleotides matching TRBD1. CDR3 length: 16 amino acids. CDR1 and CDR2 (germline): SGHAT, FQDESV (reference sequence). With 1 base clipped from V and 6 bases from J, the junction kept 10 bases outside the gene matches. In DNA form, the CDR3 reads TGTGCCAGCAGCTTAGACCCCGGACAGGGCAAGTCTGAAGCTTTCTTT. The encoded protein is CASSLDPGQGKSEAFF.

The table lists this clonotype with a few counts. The chain couples TRBV2 to TRBJ2-1; the D is unclear. Trimming removed 7 bases at V and 8 bases at J, with 21 bases between. CDR3 length equals 15 residues. Germline CDR1 is SNHLY and CDR2 is FYNNEI. CDR3 sequence: CASIVESLSWDEQFF. The DNA for the CDR3 is TGTGCCAGCATAGTGGAATCACTCTCCTGGGATGAGCAGTTCTTC.

The genes are TRBV7-6 and TRBJ2-2; D not resolved. Looked up from germline, CDR1 is SGHVS and CDR2 is FNYEAQ. The germline V and J ends were trimmed by 6 bases and 8 bases, with 10 bases remaining between them. The CDR3 totals 12 residues. The CDR3 region has the DNA TGTGCCAGCAGTTATAATAAGGGGGAGCTGTTTTTT. This encodes CASSYNKGELFF.

This clonotype has only one observation. This rearrangement joins TRBV9 to TRBJ1-2; TRBD1 is a possible D gene (6 bases). The CDR3 is 19 residues long. V gave up 0 bases and J gave up 6 bases, with 27 bases separating them. CDR1 and CDR2 (germline): SGDLS, YYNGEE. CDR3 amino acids: CASSVATRLGGAGSDGYTF. In DNA form, the CDR3 reads TGTGCCAGCAGCGTAGCTACGAGATTAGGGGGGGCAGGGTCGGATGGCTACACCTTC.

The rearrangement links TRBV6-1 to TRBJ1-1; 8 bases line up with TRBD1. J lost 3 bases, V lost 3 bases, and 6 bases had no gene match. The CDR3 runs 15 residues. Germline loops: CDR1 MNHNS, CDR2 SASEGT. For the CDR3, the DNA is TGTGCCAGCAGTGACCAGGACAGGGTAGACACTGAAGCTTTCTTT. It encodes CASSDQDRVDTEAFF.

The chain has TRBV28 and TRBJ2-5; D perhaps matches TRBD1 (6 bases). The CDR3 contains 14 residues. Germline V gene data show CDR1 as MDHEN and CDR2 as SYDVKM. The germline V and J ends were trimmed by 2 bases and 0 bases, with 7 bases remaining between them. CDR3: CASSLRDNQETQYF. CDR3 in DNA: TGTGCCAGCAGTTTAAGGGACAACCAAGAGACCCAGTACTTC. Supplemented by reference TRBV28 and TRBJ2-5, the full variable domain reads DVKVTQSSRYLVKRTGEKVFLECVQDMDHENMFWYRQDPGLGLRLIYFSYDVKMKEKGDIPEGYSVSREKKERFSLILESASTNQTSMYLCASSLRDNQETQYFGPGTRLLVL.

This clonotype was counted between two and nine times. The chain couples TRBV7-6 to TRBJ2-7; possibly TRBD2 for D (6 bases). In germline, CDR1 is SGHVS, CDR2 FNYEAQ. The CDR3 spans 14 residues. The ends were cut back, 5 bases at V and 6 bases at J, with 17 bases in the middle. The CDR3 region has the DNA TGTGCCAGCAGCGCCGGGGCGGGGCCGGTCGAGCAGTACTTC. Its protein product is CASSAGAGPVEQYF.

This clonotype has just one count. V usage is TRBV20-1 and J usage is TRBJ2-3; no clear D gene. CDR3 length equals 12 residues. V lost 0 bases and J 4 bases, leaving 5 bases between the germline ends. The germline V gene has CDR1 DFQATT and CDR2 SNEGSKA (reference sequence). CDR3: CSARDYPDTQYF. In nucleotides, the CDR3 is TGCAGTGCTAGAGACTACCCAGATACGCAGTATTTT.

This clonotype was recorded a few times. The genes are TRBV7-6 and TRBJ2-6; 10 bases align to TRBD1. CDR1 SGHVS and CDR2 FNYEAQ come from the germline V gene. The ends lost 5 bases at V and 0 bases at J; junction bases unmatched: 4. CDR3 length: 17 amino acids. Here the CDR3 reads CASSLRQGASGANVLTF. Here the CDR3 DNA reads TGTGCCAGCAGCCTAAGACAGGGGGCCTCTGGGGCCAACGTCCTGACTTTC.

This sequence joins TRBV7-9 and TRBJ2-1, with 13 nucleotides matching TRBD2. Germline CDR1 and CDR2: SEHNR and FQNEAQ (reference sequence). V gave up 5 bases and J gave up 10 bases; unmatched junction bases: 2. CDR3 length equals 13 residues. The CDR3 here is CASSTSGRAEQFF. CDR3 in DNA: TGTGCCAGCAGCACTAGCGGGAGGGCCGAGCAGTTCTTC.

This clonotype occurred a few times. V is TRBV7-9 and J is TRBJ2-5; possible D gene TRBD2, 5 bases. Germline CDR1 SEHNR, CDR2 FQNEAQ (reference sequence). Trimming took 7 bases from V and 4 from J, leaving 10 bases between them. This CDR3 region has 12 residues. Written as DNA, the CDR3 is TGTGCCAGCACCTTCCGGGGAGAGACCCAGTACTTC. This encodes CASTFRGETQYF.

This chain connects TRBV7-9 to TRBJ2-1, with no clear D. The CDR3 runs 15 residues. Per the germline V gene, CDR1 is SEHNR and CDR2 is FQNEAQ (reference sequence). V was cut by 4 bases and J by 5 bases, with 15 bases left in between. CDR3 nucleotide sequence: TGTGCCAGCAGCTCCGACTCAGCTGCCCACAATGAGCAGTTCTTC. Its protein product is CASSSDSAAHNEQFF.